A single sample gave rise to the 30 T cell receptor beta chains below, sequenced in a study of T cell repertoires in cytomegalovirus infection. TCRdb processed the reads anew with MiXCR; each CDR3 protein has one entry. The sample holds some 920,000 distinct CDR3 sequences, around 29% seen once. The antigens these receptors bind are not known. Sequencing was performed on cultured CD8+ T cells from PBMCs, taken from culture after CMV antigen stimulation. These receptors were taken from a human donor in good health (CMV status not recorded). Some clones in this sample may be carry-over from other donors' samples.

The rearrangement links TRBV20-1 to TRBJ1-1; D not resolved. The germline V gene has CDR1 DFQATT and CDR2 SNEGSKA (reference sequence). Trimming took 6 bases from V and 5 from J, leaving 13 bases between them. The CDR3 length is 12 residues. DNA for the CDR3: TGCAGTGCCCCCCCCTTTGGGACTGAAGCTTTCTTT. The encoded protein is CSAPPFGTEAFF.

J is TRBJ1-2 and V is TRBV7-9; the D gene is possibly TRBD1 (6 bases). Germline lookup yields CDR1 SEHNR and CDR2 FQNEAQ (reference sequence). This CDR3 has 16 residues. V lost 3 bases to trimming and J lost 4 bases, with 18 bases between them. CDR3 region: CASSFRGKDFGYGYTF. The CDR3 DNA follows: TGTGCCAGCAGCTTTAGGGGGAAAGACTTCGGCTATGGCTACACCTTC.

In its sample, this clonotype was seen a few times. This rearrangement joins TRBV6-2 or TRBV6-3 to TRBJ2-1; D tentatively fits TRBD1 or TRBD2 (5 bases each). Germline V CDR1 and CDR2: MNHEY, SVGEGT. V was shortened by 6 bases and J by 5 bases, with 23 bases between the two germline ends. CDR3 length: 17 amino acids. For the CDR3, the DNA is TGTGCCAGCAGCCCCTACCGGGACGTCTGGGAGAACAATGAGCAGTTCTTC. It encodes CASSPYRDVWENNEQFF.

The chain combines TRBV4-3 with TRBJ1-2, with D possibly matching TRBD1 (5 bases). CDR1 is LGHNA, CDR2 YSLEER, per germline. Trimming shortened V by 3 bases and J by 4 bases, and 15 bases separated the two germline ends. The CDR3 sequence is 15 residues long. The CDR3 protein is CASSHRGEGSYGYTF. The CDR3 DNA is TGCGCCAGCAGCCACCGGGGAGAGGGGAGCTATGGCTACACCTTC.

V gene TRBV19 combines with J gene TRBJ1-1; D gene unclear. The CDR3 loop spans 12 amino acids. The germline V and J ends were trimmed by 1 base and 10 bases, with 10 bases remaining between them. The germline V gene has CDR1 LNHDA and CDR2 SQIVND (reference sequence). The CDR3, as DNA: TGTGCCAGTAGTATAGGGGCTGTGGGAGCTTTCTTT. Translation: CASSIGAVGAFF.

This clonotype has at least ten counts. The chain recombines TRBV7-6 with TRBJ2-3, with 7 bases identical to TRBD2. CDR3 length equals 17 residues. The germline V gene has CDR1 SGHVS and CDR2 FNYEAQ. V was clipped by 5 bases and J by 3 bases; unmatched bases: 14. The CDR3 bases are TGTGCCAGCAGCACACCTCTTCGCGGGGAGGGTACAGATACGCAGTATTTT. It translates to CASSTPLRGEGTDTQYF.

This chain connects TRBV20-1 to TRBJ2-1, with 9 bases lining up with TRBD2. Germline lookup yields CDR1 DFQATT and CDR2 SNEGSKA (reference sequence). The CDR3 is made up of 14 amino acids. V was pared by 2 bases and J by 3 bases, with 2 bases of the junction left unmatched. The CDR3 loop reads CSARLTSGYNEQFF. DNA for the CDR3: TGCAGTGCTAGATTGACTAGCGGCTACAATGAGCAGTTCTTC.

The genes are TRBV6-2 or TRBV6-3 and TRBJ2-2; D ambiguous. Trimming shortened V by 4 bases and J by 4 bases, and 13 bases separated the two germline ends. The V gene's germline CDR1 is MNHEY and CDR2 SVGEGT. The CDR3 extends over 15 amino acids. The CDR3 loop reads CASSFPPEPTGELFF. DNA for the CDR3: TGTGCCAGCAGTTTCCCACCAGAACCCACCGGGGAGCTGTTTTTT.

This chain uses TRBV5-8 with TRBJ1-2; D unclear. The V end lost 4 bases, the J end lost 0 bases, and 10 bases lay between the germline ends. The CDR3 is made up of 14 amino acids. Germline CDR1 is SGHTS and CDR2 is YDEGEE. CDR3 sequence: CASSPERANYGYTF. CDR3 nucleotide sequence: TGTGCCAGCAGCCCGGAGAGAGCTAACTATGGCTACACCTTC. Using reference TRBV5-8 and TRBJ1-2 for the parts outside the CDR3, the full variable domain is EAGVTQSPTHLIKTRGQQATLRCSPISGHTSVYWYQQALGLGLQFLLWYDEGEERNRGNFPPRFSGRQFPNYSSELNVNALELEDSALYLCASSPERANYGYTFGSGTRLTVV.

Turning to this clonotype: One junction end disagrees with the germline gene, perhaps due to a read error. CDR3 DNA: TGTGCCTGCAGCCGAAGCGGGGGGGCCAACAATGAGCAGTTCTTC. Translating it yields CACSRSGGANNEQFF. This chain links TRBV7-6 with TRBJ2-1; TRBD2 matches at 10 bases. Germline V gives CDR1 SGHVS, CDR2 FNYEAQ. The CDR3 extends over 15 amino acids.

The chain joins TRBV19 to TRBJ1-1; a possible D gene is TRBD1 (5 bases). The V gene lost 8 bases and the J gene lost 1 base, with 17 bases spanning the gap. The CDR3 spans 15 residues. Per germline, CDR1 LNHDA and CDR2 SQIVND (reference sequence). This CDR3 is CASLTGAGWNTEAFF. CDR3 coding DNA: TGTGCCAGTTTAACTGGGGCAGGATGGAACACTGAAGCTTTCTTT.

The chain recombines TRBV6-1 with TRBJ2-7, with a tentative D call TRBD1 (6 bases). V was clipped by 6 bases and J by 4 bases, with 16 bases between them. The CDR3 is 14 residues long. The V gene's germline CDR1 is MNHNS and CDR2 SASEGT. This chain's CDR3 is CASRVQGSTYEQYF. The CDR3 DNA follows: TGTGCCAGCAGAGTACAGGGATCAACGTACGAGCAGTACTTC.

This clonotype was counted between two and nine times. The genes are TRBV2 and TRBJ1-2; 10 nucleotides line up with TRBD1. The V segment lost 6 bases and the J segment 0 bases; nucleotides outside the gene matches: 7. Per the germline V gene, CDR1 is SNHLY and CDR2 is FYNNEI. The CDR3 has 16 amino acids. The CDR3 DNA follows: TGTGCCAGCAGAGGACAGGGGGGAATTGCTAACTATGGCTACACCTTC. Amino acid sequence: CASRGQGGIANYGYTF.

This clonotype was counted a few times. The chain employs TRBV7-9 and TRBJ2-1, with unresolved D. Germline CDR1 and CDR2: SEHNR and FQNEAQ (reference sequence). This CDR3 spans 14 amino acids. Trimming cost V 2 bases and J 3 bases, with 8 bases left between them. The CDR3 region is CASSLTLYYNEQFF. As DNA, the CDR3 is TGTGCCAGCAGCTTAACCCTCTACTACAATGAGCAGTTCTTC.

This chain uses TRBV6-2 or TRBV6-3 with TRBJ1-5; D is undetermined. CDR1 MNHEY and CDR2 SVGEGT come from the germline V gene. The CDR3 contains 16 residues. V shed 0 bases and J shed 0 bases, with 9 bases lying between them. CDR3 region: CASSYSRPYSNQPQHF. As DNA, the CDR3 is TGTGCCAGCAGTTACTCGAGGCCCTATAGCAATCAGCCCCAGCATTTT.

This clonotype turned up a few times. The J gene is TRBJ1-4, the V gene TRBV7-2; no firm D call. Germline values: CDR1 SGHTA, CDR2 FQGNSA. Trimming cost V 1 base and J 4 bases, with 7 bases left between them. The CDR3 has 14 amino acids. CDR3 loop: CASSLGPLNEKLFF. CDR3 DNA sequence: TGTGCCAGCAGCTTAGGTCCGCTTAATGAAAAACTGTTTTTT.

V is TRBV18 and J is TRBJ1-6, with TRBD1 as a possible D gene (5 bases). This CDR3 is 16 amino acids long. Germline values: CDR1 KGHSH, CDR2 LQKENI. With 0 bases removed from V and 7 bases from J, the gap between germline ends came to 13 bases. CDR3 nucleotides: TGTGCCAGCTCACCACCACTGGTCAGGGAAAATTCACCCCTCCACTTT. Its translation: CASSPPLVRENSPLHF. The full variable domain, in which reference TRBV18 and TRBJ1-6 provide the parts outside the CDR3, is NAGVMQNPRHLVRRRGQEARLRCSPMKGHSHVYWYRQLPEEGLKFMVYLQKENIIDESGMPKERFSAEFPKEGPSILRIQQVVRGDSAAYFCASSPPLVRENSPLHFGNGTRLTVT.

The chain couples TRBV4-1 to TRBJ1-5, with TRBD1 identical over 7 bases. V dropped 4 bases and J dropped 6; count of bases not matched to a gene: 3. CDR1 is MGHRA, CDR2 YSYEKL, per germline. CDR3 length: 13 amino acids. The CDR3 loop reads CASSRDRAQPQHF. CDR3 in DNA: TGCGCCAGCAGCCGAGACAGGGCTCAGCCCCAGCATTTT.

The chain carries TRBV7-4 and TRBJ1-1, with D maybe TRBD1 (6 bases). Per germline, CDR1 SGHVT and CDR2 SQSDAQ. V was pared by 5 bases and J by 6 bases, with 19 bases between. The CDR3 has 15 amino acids. The CDR3: CASSLEGGQGAEAFF. The CDR3 DNA reads TGTGCCAGCAGCCTTGAGGGGGGCCAAGGTGCTGAAGCTTTCTTT.

There are a few counts of this clonotype. The chain couples TRBV12-3 or TRBV12-4 to TRBJ2-7, with TRBD1 identical over 8 bases. CDR3 length: 15 amino acids. The junction had 4 bases not matched to a gene; V was cut back by 3 bases and J by 0 bases. CDR3 DNA sequence: TGTGCCAGCAGTTTTCACACAGGGGGCTCCTACGAGCAGTACTTC. Translation: CASSFHTGGSYEQYF.

This chain joins TRBV6-6 and TRBJ2-7; no firm D call. The CDR3 has 13 amino acids. The V gene lost 6 bases and the J gene lost 2 bases, with 11 bases spanning the gap. Germline V gene lookup returns CDR1 MNHNY and CDR2 SVGAGI (reference sequence). CDR3: CASSMDGAYEQYV. As DNA, the CDR3 is TGTGCCAGCAGCATGGACGGAGCCTACGAGCAGTACGTC.

This clonotype was detected a few times. CDR3: CASSLGSAGMNTEAFF. In DNA form, the CDR3 reads TGTGCCAGCAGCTTGGGTTCTGCAGGTATGAACACTGAAGCTTTCTTT. The chain has TRBV5-6 and TRBJ1-1; D gene uncertain. Germline values: CDR1 SGHDT, CDR2 YYEEEE. The CDR3 extends over 16 amino acids. V was shortened by 0 bases and J by 0 bases, with 12 bases between the two germline ends.

In this sample, this clonotype turned up many times. The genes are TRBV6-1 and TRBJ2-1, with D uncertain. Looked up from germline, CDR1 is MNHNS and CDR2 is SASEGT. The ends were cut back, 5 bases at V and 0 bases at J, with 14 bases in the middle. The CDR3 covers 16 residues. CDR3 region: CASSPLRRGSYNEQFF. CDR3 in DNA: TGTGCCAGCAGTCCATTGCGTCGAGGCTCCTACAATGAGCAGTTCTTC.

This clonotype was seen only a few times. The V gene is TRBV27, the J gene TRBJ2-7; D may be TRBD1 or TRBD2 (5 bases each). Looked up from germline, CDR1 is MNHEY and CDR2 is SMNVEV (reference sequence). The V end was cut by 6 bases, the J end by 5 bases, with 17 bases between. This CDR3 has 14 amino acids. CDR3 DNA sequence: TGTGCCAGCAGCCGCGTCAGGGAGTACGACGAGCAGTACTTC. The encoded protein is CASSRVREYDEQYF.

The V call is TRBV6-6, the J call TRBJ2-2; 15 bases are shared with TRBD2. V lost 5 bases, J lost 1 base, and 5 bases stayed unmatched. The CDR3 is 18 amino acids. Germline CDR1 reads MNHNY; CDR2 reads SVGAGI (reference sequence). CDR3 sequence (DNA): TGTGCCAGCAGTCACGGGACTAGCGGGGGGATGAACACCGGGGAGCTGTTTTTT. It is translated as CASSHGTSGGMNTGELFF.

CDR3 nucleotides: TGTGCCAGCAGTTTCTTGGAGAGGAACACTGAAGCTTTCTTT. Encoded protein: CASSFLERNTEAFF. V is TRBV12-3 or TRBV12-4 and J is TRBJ1-1; D call uncertain. The V gene lost 3 bases and the J gene lost 1 base, with 9 bases spanning the gap. The CDR3 is 14 amino acids.

The V and J genes are TRBV4-3 and TRBJ1-1, with 7 bases that match TRBD1. The CDR3 spans 13 residues. Looked up from germline, CDR1 is LGHNA and CDR2 is YSLEER. V lost 3 bases to trimming and J lost 5 bases; unmatched junction nucleotides: 3. The CDR3 protein is CASSHTGETEAFF. The CDR3 DNA sequence: TGCGCCAGCAGCCACACAGGGGAGACTGAAGCTTTCTTT.

This clonotype was detected only a few times. V usage is TRBV7-6 and J usage is TRBJ2-1; no clear D gene. Trimming removed 5 bases at V and 4 bases at J, with 9 bases between. Germline V gene lookup returns CDR1 SGHVS and CDR2 FNYEAQ. The CDR3 length is 13 residues. CDR3 DNA: TGTGCCAGCAGCCGGGCCAAATACAATGAGCAGTTCTTC. Protein: CASSRAKYNEQFF.

This clonotype was seen repeatedly, ten times or more. V usage is TRBV7-8 and J usage is TRBJ2-3; D is unclear. The V gene lost 2 bases and the J gene lost 6 bases, with 21 bases spanning the gap. Germline CDR1 reads SGHVS; CDR2 reads FQNEAQ. This CDR3 region has 17 residues. The CDR3 sequence: CASSLNLRRPESDTQYF. The CDR3 DNA reads TGTGCCAGCAGCTTAAATTTACGGCGGCCCGAGTCCGATACGCAGTATTTT.

The sample holds a few counts of this clonotype. This chain links TRBV28 with TRBJ2-5, with a possible D match to TRBD2 (5 bases). The germline V gene encodes CDR1 MDHEN and CDR2 SYDVKM. The CDR3 spans 15 residues. Trimming stripped 6 bases from V and 5 bases from J, with 19 bases between. The CDR3 region is CASSLNLLVRETQYF. The CDR3, as DNA: TGTGCCAGCAGCCTCAACCTACTAGTTCGGGAGACCCAGTACTTC.